A selection of T cell receptor beta chains follows, all from one sample in a study of blood T cell repertoires in COVID-19. Profiling relied on immunoSEQ multiplex PCR, and the TCRdb table lists in-frame clones only, not all of them. Among some 140,000 clones, about 89% were seen once, and the ten largest hold more than 15%. Sequenced material: peripheral blood. Receptors were obtained from a man in his fifties with active or convalescent COVID-19. The CDR3 runs from the conserved cysteine through the conserved F or W. A D gene is named only where the DNA matches it firmly. Clone size is not always given. Where it is, it says once, few, many or a class for expanded clones.

D,J,length,size,V,DNA,CDR3
TRBD2,TRBJ2-3,19,NA,TRBV4-2,TGTGCCAGCAGCCAAGATAGCGGGAGAAATCCCGCTTTCACAGATACGCAGTATTTT,CASSQDSGRNPAFTDTQYF
TRBD1,TRBJ2-7,13,NA,TRBV11-3,TGTGCCAGCAGCCACACACAGGGGACCGAGCAGTACTTC,CASSHTQGTEQYF
NA,TRBJ1-5,16,NA,TRBV28,TGTGCCAGTATTCCTCCGAGCCTTTATAGCAATCAGCCCCAGCATTTT,CASIPPSLYSNQPQHF
NA,TRBJ1-2,19,NA,TRBV3-1/TRBV3-2,TGTGCCAGCAGCCAAGATGGGCCCTGGTCCTCCCGCGTCAATTATGGCTACACCTTC,CASSQDGPWSSRVNYGYTF
NA,TRBJ2-5,13,NA,TRBV11-2,TGTGCCAGCAGGTTGACAGGACAAGAGACCCAGTACTTC,CASRLTGQETQYF
TRBD1,TRBJ2-7,14,NA,TRBV5-4,TGTGCCAGCAGACTCGGACAGGGCTCCTACGAGCAGTACTTC,CASRLGQGSYEQYF
TRBD1,TRBJ1-2,15,NA,TRBV19,TGTGCCAGTAGTATGTGGACAGGTAATCGGTATGGCTACACCTTC,CASSMWTGNRYGYTF
NA,TRBJ2-2,15,NA,TRBV19,TGTGCCAGTAGTGGTCTGGGGGGGCAAACCGGGGAGCTGTTTTTT,CASSGLGGQTGELFF
NA,TRBJ2-3,14,NA,TRBV7-8,TGTGCCAGCAAGCAGGGGCCGAACACAGATACGCAGTATTTT,CASKQGPNTDTQYF
TRBD1,TRBJ1-2,15,NA,TRBV3-1/TRBV3-2,TGTGCCAGCAGCCCCTCGGGCAACAGGGGGCATGGCTACACCTTC,CASSPSGNRGHGYTF
TRBD1,TRBJ1-5,16,NA,TRBV30,TGTGCCTGGAGTGAACTACCAGGACAGGGTGGACAGCCCCAGCATTTT,CAWSELPGQGGQPQHF
NA,TRBJ1-4,14,NA,TRBV7-2,TGTGCCAGCAGCTCTGAGTTCTCTAATGAAAAACTGTTTTTT,CASSSEFSNEKLFF
NA,TRBJ1-6,17,NA,TRBV11-2,TGTGCCAGCAGCTTAGATCGCGGGTTCTCCTATAATTCACCCCTCCACTTT,CASSLDRGFSYNSPLHF
NA,TRBJ2-6,14,few,TRBV6-5,TGTGCCAGCACAATGAGGTCTGGGGCCAACGTCCTGACTTTC,CASTMRSGANVLTF
TRBD1,TRBJ1-5,17,NA,TRBV19,TGTGCCAGTATCGGCAGACAGGGGGCGCTTTCTGGGCAGCCCCAGCATTTT,CASIGRQGALSGQPQHF
TRBD2,TRBJ2-5,17,once,TRBV5-1,TGCGCCAGCAGCTTGCCCCGGACTAGCGGGAGTCTGGAGACCCAGTACTTC,CASSLPRTSGSLETQYF
NA,TRBJ1-4,15,NA,TRBV5-5,TGTGCCAGCAGCTTGGCGGGGGGTCCAGGTGAAAAACTGTTTTTT,CASSLAGGPGEKLFF
TRBD1,TRBJ2-5,15,NA,TRBV28,TGTGCCAGCAGGGGACAGGGGGGGGCTCAAGAGACCCAGTACTTC,CASRGQGGAQETQYF
TRBD1,TRBJ2-1,14,NA,TRBV28,TGTGCCAGCACGGGACAGGGGCCCCGCAATGAGCAGTTCTTC,CASTGQGPRNEQFF
TRBD1,TRBJ1-5,17,NA,TRBV3-1/TRBV3-2,TGTGCCAGCAGCCAAGGAGGGACAGGGTTTAGCAATCAGCCCCAGCATTTT,CASSQGGTGFSNQPQHF
NA,TRBJ2-2,15,NA,TRBV6-6,TGTGCCAGCAGTTACTCGACAGGCCCGTTTGGGGAGCTGTTTTTT,CASSYSTGPFGELFF
TRBD1,TRBJ1-6,15,once,TRBV6-5,TGTGCCAGCAGGACCGGGACAGGGGGCAATTCACCCCTCCACTTT,CASRTGTGGNSPLHF
NA,TRBJ1-3,15,NA,TRBV3-1/TRBV3-2,TGTGCCAGCAGCTTACCACAGGAAATTGGAAACACCATATATTTT,CASSLPQEIGNTIYF
TRBD1,TRBJ1-4,15,NA,TRBV6-5,TGTGCCAGCAGATACAGGGGGCAGGGTAATGAAAAACTGTTTTTT,CASRYRGQGNEKLFF
TRBD2,TRBJ2-1,15,NA,TRBV6-4,TGTGCCAGCAGTTTGACTAGCGGGGGGCGTGGGGAGCAGTTCTTC,CASSLTSGGRGEQFF
NA,TRBJ2-1,14,NA,TRBV5-1,TGCGCCAGCAGCTTGTCGGTATTGTACAATGAGCAGTTCTTC,CASSLSVLYNEQFF
TRBD1,TRBJ2-1,16,NA,TRBV19,TGTGCCAGTAACACCCGGGACAGGGTTAGAGGCAATGAGCAGTTCTTC,CASNTRDRVRGNEQFF
TRBD1,TRBJ2-3,15,NA,TRBV6-5,TGTGCCAGCCGTCTGGGGGACAGAGTCACAGATACGCAGTATTTT,CASRLGDRVTDTQYF
TRBD1,TRBJ1-4,14,NA,TRBV27,TGTGCCAGCAGTTTACGGACAGGGAATGAAAAACTGTTTTTT,CASSLRTGNEKLFF
TRBD2,TRBJ2-5,14,NA,TRBV28,TGTGCCAGCAGGCTAGCGGGCCGCCAAGAGACCCAGTACTTC,CASRLAGRQETQYF
TRBD2,TRBJ2-7,16,NA,TRBV6-5,TGTGCCAGCAGTTGGGCGGGACTAGCGGGAGGGGGAGAGCAGTACTTC,CASSWAGLAGGGEQYF
TRBD2,TRBJ2-5,15,NA,TRBV14,TGTGCCAGCAGCCCATTTGGGGGGGGAAGTGAGACCCAGTACTTC,CASSPFGGGSETQYF
TRBD2,TRBJ2-1,15,NA,TRBV7-8,TGTGCCAGCAGCTTCTCCAGCGGGAGTTACAATGAGCAGTTCTTC,CASSFSSGSYNEQFF
TRBD1,TRBJ1-2,13,NA,TRBV12-3/TRBV12-4,TGTGCCAGCAGTCAGAGACAGGGCCATGGCTACACCTTC,CASSQRQGHGYTF
TRBD2,TRBJ2-7,12,few,TRBV30,TGTGCCTGGAGTGAACTAGCGGGCGAGCAGTACTTC,CAWSELAGEQYF
TRBD2,TRBJ2-3,17,once,TRBV5-4,TGTGCCAGCAGCTTGCTGGGTCTAGCGGGAATCACAGATACGCAGTATTTT,CASSLLGLAGITDTQYF
TRBD1,TRBJ2-3,15,NA,TRBV11-2,TGTGCCAGCAGCTCCAAGGGGACAGACACAGATACGCAGTATTTT,CASSSKGTDTDTQYF
NA,TRBJ2-7,13,NA,TRBV6-5,TGTGCCAGCAGGCGACTAGAAGGGTACGAGCAGTACTTC,CASRRLEGYEQYF
TRBD1,TRBJ2-5,14,NA,TRBV6-6,TGTGCCAGCAGAGACACAGGGGGGAAAGAGACCCAGTACTTC,CASRDTGGKETQYF
TRBD1,TRBJ2-2,17,NA,TRBV4-3,TGCGCCAGCAGCCAAGACGGGACAAGGGGGCGCGCCGGGGAGCTGTTTTTT,CASSQDGTRGRAGELFF